This record concerns one T cell receptor beta chain sequence. The Seattle patients, enrolled during active infection, were followed longitudinally. The data are from a study of blood T cell repertoires in COVID-19. Looking at the study overall: Some COVID-19 samples were acute and others convalescent; all came from the United States, Italy and Spain. Nucleic acid was either cDNA or gDNA, and it came from T cells, B-cell-depleted T cells, or PBMCs.

Original methodology: Reference gene primer amplification in the assay estimated nucleated cell counts. The method was immunoSEQ multiplex PCR; TCRdb's version includes in-frame clones alone and lacks a portion of them. The V and J calls and clone size were taken over from that table, and D and trimming were inferred from the DNA. The table shows 95,000 to 120,000 clones, with approximately 89% occurring only once. Trimming cost V 10 bases and J 5 bases, with 26 bases left between them. The CDR3 spans 16 residues. The V gene's germline CDR1 is LNHDA and CDR2 SQIVND (reference sequence). The receptor comes from a woman between 55 and 75 years old with COVID-19, enrolled during active disease. Sequencing was carried out using peripheral blood. This chain links TRBV19 with TRBJ2-5; D is perhaps TRBD2 (8 bases). The CDR3 loop reads CATRGGTDTWGETQYF. As DNA, the CDR3 is TGTGCCACCCGGGGGGGGACAGACACTTGGGGGGAGACCCAGTACTTC. Combining the CDR3 with reference TRBV19 and TRBJ2-5 gives the whole variable domain DGGITQSPKYLFRKEGQNVTLSCEQNLNHDAMYWYRQDPGQGLRLIYYSQIVNDFQKGDIAEGYSVSREKKESFPLTVTSAQKNPTAFYLCATRGGTDTWGETQYFGPGTRLLVL.